Listed here are 10 T cell receptor beta chains from one sample, sequenced in a study of T-cell reconstitution after alpha-beta-depleted transplantation in children. Construction of the TCRbeta library involved unique molecular identifiers. TCRdb processed the PCR reads anew with MiXCR; each CDR3 protein has one entry. The sample has 750,000 to 950,000 distinct CDR3 sequences, roughly 15% seen once; the top ten hold around 4.5%. The sequenced sample was PBMCs, mostly from graft donor cells, obtained 360 days after TCRalphabeta/CD19-depleted stem cell transplant. The receptors come from a male patient younger than 18 who had a stem cell transplant for acute lymphoblastic leukemia, so the T cells may come from the graft donor.

In DNA, the CDR3 is TGTGCTAGTGGTTTGTTGAATCACGAAGAGACCCAGTACTTC. Translation: CASGLLNHEETQYF. V and J are TRBV12-5 and TRBJ2-5; D ambiguous. CDR1 is LGHNT, CDR2 FRNRAP, per germline. This CDR3 has 14 amino acids. V lost 2 bases and J lost 3, with 10 bases in between. The variable domain in full, completed from reference TRBV12-5 and TRBJ2-5, reads DARVTQTPRHKVTEMGQEVTMRCQPILGHNTVFWYRQTMMQGLELLAYFRNRAPLDDSGMPKDRFSAEMPDATLATLKIQPSEPRDSAVYFCASGLLNHEETQYFGPGTRLLVL.

Many counts were recorded for this clonotype. The J gene is TRBJ1-1, the V gene TRBV24-1; no clear D gene. Germline V CDR1 and CDR2: KGHDR, SFDVKD. V was shortened by 6 bases and J by 1 base, with 11 bases between the two germline ends. The CDR3 sequence is 14 residues long. The CDR3: CATSYLHQNTEAFF. CDR3 sequence (DNA): TGTGCCACCAGTTATCTACACCAGAACACTGAAGCTTTCTTT.

This clonotype appeared a few times. The rearrangement links TRBV18 to TRBJ2-5; 7 nucleotides agree with TRBD1. Germline trimming cut 1 base from V and 7 bases from J; bases unmatched to any gene: 18. This CDR3 contains 18 residues. CDR1 KGHSH and CDR2 LQKENI come from the germline V gene. CDR3 sequence reads: CASSPRLPHRTGVWTQYF. The CDR3 bases are TGTGCCAGCTCACCACGACTACCCCACCGAACAGGGGTCTGGACCCAGTACTTC. The full variable domain, its missing parts supplied by reference TRBV18 and TRBJ2-5, is NAGVMQNPRHLVRRRGQEARLRCSPMKGHSHVYWYRQLPEEGLKFMVYLQKENIIDESGMPKERFSAEFPKEGPSILRIQQVVRGDSAAYFCASSPRLPHRTGVWTQYFGPGTRLLVL.

This clonotype appeared a few times. The chain links TRBV20-1 to TRBJ1-2; no reliable D call. CDR3 length: 12 amino acids. V was cut by 0 bases and J by 7 bases, with 9 bases left in between. Germline V gene lookup returns CDR1 DFQATT and CDR2 SNEGSKA (reference sequence). This CDR3 reads CSARDGGPGYTF. CDR3 coding DNA: TGCAGTGCTAGAGATGGTGGTCCTGGCTACACCTTC.

The table lists this clonotype with a count of one. This sequence joins TRBV6-5 and TRBJ2-3, with TRBD2 identical over 9 bases. V was pared by 4 bases and J by 4 bases, with 9 bases of the junction left unmatched. The CDR3 is made up of 16 amino acids. Germline lookup yields CDR1 MNHEY and CDR2 SVGAGI. This CDR3 is CASSFRAGGVADTQYF. The CDR3 DNA is TGTGCCAGCAGTTTTCGAGCGGGAGGAGTGGCAGATACGCAGTATTTT.

The chain combines TRBV7-9 with TRBJ2-1, with a possible D match to TRBD2 (6 bases). Per the germline V gene, CDR1 is SEHNR and CDR2 is FQNEAQ (reference sequence). Trimming cost V 4 bases and J 10 bases, with 17 bases left between them. This CDR3 contains 14 residues. The CDR3 spells CASSSISRAGEQFF. CDR3 sequence (DNA): TGTGCCAGCAGCTCAATTTCTAGGGCGGGAGAGCAGTTCTTC.

This clonotype came up many times. The rearrangement uses TRBV20-1 and TRBJ2-1, with 7 bases matching TRBD2. This CDR3 spans 14 amino acids. Trimming took 3 bases from V and 9 from J; bases not matched to a gene: 11. The germline V gene encodes CDR1 DFQATT and CDR2 SNEGSKA (reference sequence). CDR3 in amino acids: CSASVAGFFGEQFF. CDR3 sequence (DNA): TGCAGTGCTAGCGTAGCGGGTTTTTTTGGTGAGCAGTTCTTC.

This clonotype was counted between two and nine times. The gene calls are TRBV4-1 and TRBJ1-4; no definite D call. V was trimmed by 0 bases and J by 3 bases, leaving 8 bases between them. Germline lookup yields CDR1 MGHRA and CDR2 YSYEKL. The CDR3 contains 15 residues. The CDR3 spells CASSQDWPSNEKLFF. Written as DNA, the CDR3 is TGCGCCAGCAGCCAAGATTGGCCCTCTAATGAAAAACTGTTTTTT.

This clonotype was observed a handful of times. The chain employs TRBV9 and TRBJ2-7; 9 nucleotides agree with TRBD1. This CDR3 comprises 14 residues. Germline-derived CDR1 and CDR2 are SGDLS and YYNGEE. V was pared by 4 bases and J by 2 bases, with 4 bases of the junction left unmatched. CDR3 residues: CASSRDRVTYEQYF. The CDR3 coding sequence is TGTGCCAGCAGCCGGGACAGGGTAACCTACGAGCAGTACTTC.

This clonotype was detected a few times. The chain has TRBV29-1 and TRBJ2-1; D unresolved. This CDR3 is built from 13 residues. Looked up from germline, CDR1 is SQVTM and CDR2 is ANQGSEA. V lost 2 bases to trimming and J lost 1 base, with 6 bases between them. The CDR3 here is CSVELPSYNEQFF. The CDR3 DNA reads as TGCAGCGTTGAACTACCATCCTACAATGAGCAGTTCTTC.